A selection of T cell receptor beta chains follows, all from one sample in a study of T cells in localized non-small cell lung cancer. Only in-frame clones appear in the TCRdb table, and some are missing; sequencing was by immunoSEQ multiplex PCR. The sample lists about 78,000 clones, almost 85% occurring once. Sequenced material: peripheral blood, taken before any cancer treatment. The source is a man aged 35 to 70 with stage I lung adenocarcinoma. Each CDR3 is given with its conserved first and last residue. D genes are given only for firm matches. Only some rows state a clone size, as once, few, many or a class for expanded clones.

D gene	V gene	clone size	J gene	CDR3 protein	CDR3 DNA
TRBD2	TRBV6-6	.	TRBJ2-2	CASSLAGNTGELFF	TGTGCCAGCAGCCTAGCGGGGAACACCGGGGAGCTGTTTTTT
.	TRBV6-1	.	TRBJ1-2	CASSDIGRGANYGYTF	TGTGCCAGCAGTGACATCGGCCGGGGGGCTAACTATGGCTACACCTTC
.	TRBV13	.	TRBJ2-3	CASSLQEGPGTDTQYF	TGTGCCAGCAGCTTACAGGAAGGACCGGGCACAGATACGCAGTATTTT
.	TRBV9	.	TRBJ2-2	CASSVPGELFF	TGTGCCAGCAGCGTTCCCGGGGAGCTGTTTTTT
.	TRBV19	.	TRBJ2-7	CASSIRQSRTSEQYF	TGTGCCAGTAGTATTCGACAGTCTAGGACCAGCGAGCAGTACTTC
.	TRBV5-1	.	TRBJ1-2	CASSSTGTYGYTF	TGCGCCAGCAGCTCCACTGGTACTTATGGCTACACCTTC
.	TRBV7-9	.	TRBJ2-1	CASSLEWENRKGDEQFF	TGTGCCAGCAGCTTAGAGTGGGAGAACCGGAAGGGGGATGAGCAGTTCTTC
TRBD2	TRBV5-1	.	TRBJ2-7	CASRLAGGMSDEQYF	TGCGCCAGCAGGTTAGCGGGAGGGATGTCTGACGAGCAGTACTTC
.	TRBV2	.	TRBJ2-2	CASKVVGGNTGELFF	TGTGCCAGCAAGGTAGTAGGGGGAAACACCGGGGAGCTGTTTTTT
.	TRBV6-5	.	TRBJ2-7	CASSNPGRGSYEQYF	TGTGCCAGCAGTAACCCGGGACGGGGCTCCTACGAGCAGTACTTC
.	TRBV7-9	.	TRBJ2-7	CASSLSQISYEQYF	TGTGCCAGCAGCTTGTCGCAGATCTCCTACGAGCAGTACTTC
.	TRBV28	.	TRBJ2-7	CASSFLTNREQYF	TGTGCCAGCAGTTTCCTGACAAACCGCGAGCAGTACTTC
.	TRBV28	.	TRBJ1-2	CASSLFEGSSDGYTF	TGTGCCAGCAGTCTCTTCGAGGGAAGCAGCGATGGCTACACCTTC
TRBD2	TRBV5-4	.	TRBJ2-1	CASSNEGTSGNNEQFF	TGTGCCAGCAGCAACGAGGGGACTAGCGGTAACAATGAGCAGTTCTTC
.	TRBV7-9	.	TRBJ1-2	CASSLGDYYGYTF	TGTGCCAGCAGCTTAGGCGATTACTATGGCTACACCTTC
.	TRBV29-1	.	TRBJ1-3	CSVAEQLSGNTIYF	TGCAGCGTTGCAGAGCAACTCTCTGGAAACACCATATATTTT
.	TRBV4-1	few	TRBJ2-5	CASSPDTGWETQYF	TGCGCCAGCAGCCCAGACACCGGGTGGGAGACCCAGTACTTC
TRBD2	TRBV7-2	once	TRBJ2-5	CASSLAAGGQETQYF	TGTGCCAGCAGCTTAGCGGCGGGGGGGCAAGAGACCCAGTACTTC
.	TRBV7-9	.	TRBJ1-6	CASSSGGDYSPLHF	TGTGCCAGCAGCTCAGGCGGGGATTATTCACCCCTCCACTTT
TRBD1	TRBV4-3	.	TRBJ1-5	CASSHDLQGPQPQHF	TGCGCCAGCAGCCATGACTTACAGGGGCCCCAGCCCCAGCATTTT
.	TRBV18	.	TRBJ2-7	CASSPLAGLFDEQYF	TGTGCCAGCTCACCTCTAGCTGGGCTCTTCGACGAGCAGTACTTC
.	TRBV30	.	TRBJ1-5	CAWRSPGAGQPQHF	TGTGCCTGGAGATCCCCCGGGGCGGGTCAGCCCCAGCATTTT